This record looks at one T cell receptor beta chain sequence and its context. The sample originates from a study of blood T cell repertoires in COVID-19. Study details: The analysed material was cDNA or gDNA that came from T cells, B-cell-depleted T cells, or PBMCs.

The CDR3 loop spans 15 amino acids. Trimming took 6 bases from V and 2 from J, leaving 14 bases between them. Germline-derived CDR1 and CDR2 are MNHEY and SVGAGI. The method was immunoSEQ multiplex PCR; TCRdb's version includes in-frame clones alone and lacks a portion of them. Among 100,000 or so clones listed, about 90% were seen once. The sequencing input was peripheral blood. This TCR came from a man between 45 and 60 years old with acute or convalescent COVID-19. The chain carries TRBV6-5 and TRBJ1-5, with a possible D match to TRBD1 (6 bases). The CDR3 loop is CASSSKAGGNQPQHF. The CDR3, as DNA: TGTGCCAGCAGCTCTAAGGCAGGGGGCAATCAGCCCCAGCATTTT.